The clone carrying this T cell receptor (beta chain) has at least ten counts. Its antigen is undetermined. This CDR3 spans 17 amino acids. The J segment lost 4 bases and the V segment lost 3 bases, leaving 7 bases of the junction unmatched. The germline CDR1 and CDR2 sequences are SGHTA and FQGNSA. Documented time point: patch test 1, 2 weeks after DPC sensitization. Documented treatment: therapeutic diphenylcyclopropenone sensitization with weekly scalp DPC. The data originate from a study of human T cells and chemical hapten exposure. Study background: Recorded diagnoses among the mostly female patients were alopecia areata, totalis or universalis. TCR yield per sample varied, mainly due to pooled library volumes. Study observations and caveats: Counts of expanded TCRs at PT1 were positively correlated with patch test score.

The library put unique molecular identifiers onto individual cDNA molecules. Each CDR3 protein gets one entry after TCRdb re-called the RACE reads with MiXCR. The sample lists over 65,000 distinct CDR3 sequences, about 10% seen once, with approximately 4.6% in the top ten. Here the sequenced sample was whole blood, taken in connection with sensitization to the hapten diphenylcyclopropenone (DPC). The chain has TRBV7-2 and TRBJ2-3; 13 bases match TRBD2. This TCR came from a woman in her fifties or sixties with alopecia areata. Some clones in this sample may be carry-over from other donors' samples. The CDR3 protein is CASSFLLAGGRSDTQYF. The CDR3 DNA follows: TGTGCCAGCAGCTTTTTACTAGCGGGGGGGCGGTCAGATACGCAGTATTTT.